This T cell receptor (beta chain) was documented in a study of blood T cell repertoires in COVID-19. Turning to the study itself: Italy, Spain and the United States were the sources of the convalescent and acute COVID-19 samples. T cells, B-cell-depleted T cells, or PBMCs provided the cDNA or gDNA that served as material.

This CDR3 region has 12 residues. The ends were cut back, 5 bases at V and 7 bases at J, with 6 bases in the middle. The germline V gene encodes CDR1 SNHLY and CDR2 FYNNEI. Clones were sequenced by immunoSEQ multiplex PCR, and TCRdb holds only the in-frame ones, with some missing. The table has roughly 250,000 clones, almost 85% seen once; the top ten hold about 1.9%. The chain links TRBV2 to TRBJ1-6, with D unresolved. This TCR was sampled from a woman older than 75 with acute or convalescent COVID-19. Sequencing was carried out using peripheral blood. CDR3 loop: CASSLRNSPLHF. The CDR3 DNA reads as TGTGCCAGCAGTCTCAGGAATTCACCCCTCCACTTT.